Below, 28 T cell receptor beta chains from the same sample are listed, as sequenced in a study of control samples from healthy donors and cancer patients. Method: immunoSEQ multiplex PCR; TCRdb's copy keeps in-frame clones and lacks some. The sample has approximately 150,000 clones; approximately 91% are singletons. Sequencing was carried out using blood. The receptors were sampled from a man aged 25-40 years in good health.

V and J are TRBV30 and TRBJ2-7, with D perhaps matching TRBD2 (6 bases). CDR3 length equals 15 residues. Deletions cut 6 bases from V and 4 bases from J, with 22 bases between. Germline V gives CDR1 GTSNPN, CDR2 SVGIG (reference sequence). CDR3 DNA sequence: TGTGCCTGCATTAGTTCGCGGGGCGCCGTATACGAGCAGTACTTC. Protein sequence: CACISSRGAVYEQYF.

V is TRBV6-5 and J is TRBJ1-2; 7 positions agree with TRBD1. Losses at the gene ends were 4 bases for V and 5 bases for J; bases not matched to a gene: 13. Germline assignment: CDR1 MNHEY and CDR2 SVGAGI. The CDR3 spans 16 residues. In nucleotides, the CDR3 is TGTGCCAGCAGTTCCCGGGACAGTCCAGCCTTTTATGGCTACACCTTC. The encoded protein is CASSSRDSPAFYGYTF.

The chain couples TRBV19 to TRBJ1-5, with TRBD1 identical over 7 bases. CDR1 LNHDA and CDR2 SQIVND come from the germline V gene (reference sequence). The CDR3 sequence is 16 residues long. With 2 bases clipped from V and 2 bases from J, the junction kept 6 bases outside the gene matches. CDR3 sequence reads: CASSIWTGEGNQPQHF. The CDR3 region has the DNA TGTGCCAGTAGTATATGGACAGGAGAAGGCAATCAGCCCCAGCATTTT.

This chain joins TRBV6-1 and TRBJ1-2; no firm D call. V was pared by 1 base and J by 1 base, with 7 bases between. CDR3 size: 14 residues. Germline lookup yields CDR1 MNHNS and CDR2 SASEGT. The CDR3 nucleotides read TGTGCCAGCAGTGAAGAGGCGGGTAACTATGGCTACACCTTC. It is translated as CASSEEAGNYGYTF.

A remark on this clone: Other DNA sequences in this specimen translate into the identical CDR3. The J gene is TRBJ2-7, the V gene TRBV3-1 (or the pseudogene TRBV3-2), with 15 bases that match TRBD2. This CDR3 is 16 amino acids long. J was trimmed by 2 bases and V by 4 bases; bases with no gene match: 3. Germline assignment: CDR1 LGHDT and CDR2 YNNKEL (reference sequence). The CDR3 loop reads CASSRTSGGAAYEQYF. CDR3 DNA: TGTGCCAGCAGCCGGACTAGCGGGGGGGCCGCCTACGAGCAGTACTTC.

The chain recombines TRBV19 with TRBJ2-6, with D uncertain. The CDR3 runs to 17 residues. The V end lost 7 bases, the J end lost 0 bases, and 16 bases lay between the germline ends. Germline V gives CDR1 LNHDA, CDR2 SQIVND (reference sequence). The CDR3 DNA reads as TGTGCCAGTACCACGGGTCTTGTTAGCTCTGGGGCCAACGTCCTGACTTTC. This codes for CASTTGLVSSGANVLTF.

The rearrangement links TRBV19 to TRBJ1-1; no clear D gene. Trimming took off 4 bases at V and 0 bases at J, with 12 bases between the two ends. CDR3 length: 15 residues. Germline V gives CDR1 LNHDA, CDR2 SQIVND (reference sequence). The CDR3 region is CASSNTEALNTEAFF. CDR3 nucleotides: TGTGCCAGTAGTAATACCGAAGCCTTGAACACTGAAGCTTTCTTT.

This clone was seen just once. The chain is built from TRBV27 and TRBJ2-7; TRBD2 is a possible D gene (5 bases). The germline CDR1 and CDR2 sequences are MNHEY and SMNVEV (reference sequence). CDR3 size: 13 residues. V was shortened by 3 bases and J by 7 bases, with 13 bases between the two germline ends. CDR3 nucleotide sequence: TGTGCCAGCAGTTTCCGGACTTTCGGGGAGCAGTACTTC. It translates to CASSFRTFGEQYF.

The chain uses TRBV7-9 and TRBJ1-2; D possibly corresponds to TRBD1 (5 bases). Per germline, CDR1 SEHNR and CDR2 FQNEAQ (reference sequence). The CDR3 extends over 14 amino acids. V shed 3 bases and J shed 4 bases, with 12 bases lying between them. CDR3 in DNA: TGTGCCAGCAGCTTCCAGGGTGGGTCCTATGGCTACACCTTC. As protein: CASSFQGGSYGYTF. The full variable domain, its missing parts supplied by reference TRBV7-9 and TRBJ1-2, is DTGVSQNPRHKITKRGQNVTFRCDPISEHNRLYWYRQTLGQGPEFLTYFQNEAQLEKSRLLSDRFSAERPKGSFSTLEIQRTEQGDSAMYLCASSFQGGSYGYTFGSGTRLTVV.

The CDR3 DNA is TGTGCCAGCAGTTACACGGGGGTAGGGCCAGATACGCAGTATTTT. Protein: CASSYTGVGPDTQYF. This chain uses TRBV6-5 with TRBJ2-3; tentative D call: TRBD2 (6 bases). This CDR3 spans 15 amino acids. Germline V gene lookup returns CDR1 MNHEY and CDR2 SVGAGI. V was shortened by 2 bases and J by 4 bases, with 13 bases between the two germline ends.

This chain uses TRBV14 with TRBJ2-3; D may be TRBD1 (5 bases). The CDR3 runs 17 residues. Trimming stripped 1 base from V and 0 bases from J, with 14 bases between. The germline gives CDR1 SGHDN, CDR2 FVKESK. CDR3 residues: CASSQGLGATSTDTQYF. The CDR3, as DNA: TGTGCCAGCAGCCAAGGGTTAGGGGCGACTAGCACAGATACGCAGTATTTT.

This clone was counted once. V gene TRBV7-6 combines with J gene TRBJ2-4; 8 nucleotides agree with TRBD2. Germline lookup yields CDR1 SGHVS and CDR2 FNYEAQ. This CDR3 region has 16 residues. Unmatched junction bases numbered 5, after V lost 4 bases and J lost 0 bases. CDR3 nucleotide sequence: TGTGCCAGCAGCTCCAGCGGGGGACTAGCCAAAAACATTCAGTACTTC. It translates to CASSSSGGLAKNIQYF.

The CDR3 here is CASRPGTGGNYGYTF. In DNA form, the CDR3 reads TGTGCCAGCAGGCCCGGGACAGGGGGTAACTATGGCTACACCTTC. The rearrangement uses TRBV6-4 and TRBJ1-2, with TRBD1 identical over 11 bases. CDR1 is MRHNA, CDR2 SNTAGT, per germline. Unmatched junction bases numbered 4, after V lost 6 bases and J lost 1 base. The CDR3 consists of 15 residues.

J is TRBJ1-1 and V is TRBV6-4; D ambiguous. The V gene lost 5 bases and the J gene lost 0 bases, with 7 bases spanning the gap. Germline CDR1 is MRHNA and CDR2 is SNTAGT. CDR3 length: 13 amino acids. The CDR3 is CASSRRLNTEAFF. The CDR3, as DNA: TGTGCCAGCAGTAGACGGCTGAACACTGAAGCTTTCTTT.

As regards this clone: The sample holds other DNA sequences that translate to the same CDR3. The chain combines TRBV5-1 with TRBJ2-1; a possible D gene is TRBD2 (5 bases). The CDR3 runs to 16 residues. The V gene's germline CDR1 is SGHRS and CDR2 YFSETQ. Trimming took off 1 base at V and 6 bases at J, with 17 bases between the two ends. The CDR3 sequence is CASSLRSGLASNEQFF. CDR3 bases: TGCGCCAGCAGCTTGCGGAGTGGCCTAGCAAGCAATGAGCAGTTCTTC. The whole variable domain, remainder taken from reference TRBV5-1 and TRBJ2-1, is KAGVTQTPRYLIKTRGQQVTLSCSPISGHRSVSWYQQTPGQGLQFLFEYFSETQRNKGNFPGRFSGRQFSNSRSEMNVSTLELGDSALYLCASSLRSGLASNEQFFGPGTRLTVL.

This clone appeared once. Its ends do not fully match the called genes, so a read error is possible. The V and J genes are TRBV4-1 and TRBJ2-1; 7 bases agree with TRBD2. This CDR3 has 12 amino acids. CDR1 is MGHRA, CDR2 YSYEKL, per germline. CDR3 protein: CASSDASGTKVF. In DNA, the CDR3 is TGCGCCAGCAGCGACGCCTCCGGGACTAAGGTCTTC.

The sample holds one count of this clone. This chain's CDR3 is CASSGQGEHNEQFF. Written as DNA, the CDR3 is TGTGCCTCCAGCGGCCAGGGCGAGCACAATGAGCAGTTCTTC. The gene calls are TRBV6-5 and TRBJ2-1, with D perhaps matching TRBD1 or TRBD2 (5 bases each). The ends were cut back, 11 bases at V and 5 bases at J, with 19 bases in the middle. Germline V gene sequence: CDR1 MNHEY, CDR2 SVGAGI. The CDR3 has 14 amino acids.

This clone is a singleton in its sample. The rearrangement joins TRBV5-6 to TRBJ1-2, with D uncertain. V was clipped by 1 base and J by 8 bases, with 12 bases between them. The CDR3 loop spans 13 amino acids. Germline V CDR1 and CDR2: SGHDT, YYEEEE. Written as DNA, the CDR3 is TGTGCCAGCAGCTTGAGCCGAAGTCACGGCTACACCTTC. Translated: CASSLSRSHGYTF.

The chain employs TRBV9 and TRBJ2-5, with 7 bases lining up with TRBD2. The CDR3 has 16 amino acids. Germline CDR1 is SGDLS and CDR2 is YYNGEE. V lost 1 base to trimming and J lost 1 base; unmatched junction nucleotides: 7. CDR3: CASSVSGRASQETQYF. The CDR3 DNA reads as TGTGCCAGCAGCGTATCAGGGAGGGCGTCCCAAGAGACCCAGTACTTC.

V gene TRBV11-2 combines with J gene TRBJ2-7, with 8 positions matching TRBD2. Germline loops: CDR1 SGHAT, CDR2 FQNNGV. This CDR3 has 16 residues. V lost 2 bases to trimming and J lost 6 bases; unmatched junction nucleotides: 12. The CDR3 sequence is CASSLFSGDGGFEQYF. CDR3 nucleotide sequence: TGTGCCAGCAGCTTATTTAGCGGGGACGGAGGGTTCGAGCAGTACTTC.

The chain uses TRBV15 and TRBJ2-1; D unresolved. Trimming removed 5 bases at V and 2 bases at J, with 13 bases between. The germline CDR1 and CDR2 sequences are LNHNV and YYDKDF (reference sequence). CDR3 length equals 15 residues. This CDR3 reads CATSEGSSAYNEQFF. CDR3 in DNA: TGTGCCACCAGCGAAGGGTCTTCAGCCTACAATGAGCAGTTCTTC.

This clone ranks as medium-sized. The J gene is TRBJ2-5, the V gene TRBV9; the D gene is possibly TRBD2 (6 bases). The germline CDR1 and CDR2 sequences are SGDLS and YYNGEE. Trimming stripped 0 bases from V and 6 bases from J, with 12 bases between. This CDR3 is built from 14 residues. The CDR3 region is CASSVEYGGQTQYF. For the CDR3, the DNA is TGTGCCAGCAGCGTAGAGTACGGGGGACAGACCCAGTACTTC.

Here the CDR3 reads CASSFGTTTQYF. The CDR3 nucleotides read TGTGCCAGCAGTTTCGGGACGACTACGCAGTATTTT. This rearrangement joins TRBV28 to TRBJ2-3; either TRBD1 or TRBD2 may supply D (5 bases each). From germline, CDR1 is MDHEN and CDR2 SYDVKM. The length of the CDR3 is 12 residues. V was pared by 3 bases and J by 8 bases, with 9 bases between. The full variable domain, its missing parts supplied by reference TRBV28 and TRBJ2-3, is DVKVTQSSRYLVKRTGEKVFLECVQDMDHENMFWYRQDPGLGLRLIYFSYDVKMKEKGDIPEGYSVSREKKERFSLILESASTNQTSMYLCASSFGTTTQYFGPGTRLTVL.

The chain combines TRBV12-3 or TRBV12-4 with TRBJ2-7; maybe TRBD2 (5 bases). The V and J ends lost 4 bases and 5 bases respectively, with 6 bases between them. The CDR3 is 11 amino acids. The CDR3 reads CASSYGNEQYF. CDR3 DNA sequence: TGTGCCAGCAGTTACGGGAACGAGCAGTACTTC.

The V and J genes are TRBV28 and TRBJ1-4; D remains ambiguous. CDR1 and CDR2 (germline): MDHEN, SYDVKM. This CDR3 comprises 14 residues. Trimming left V 6 bases short and J 8 bases short, with 16 bases between. This CDR3 reads CASSRLGDAEKLFF. The CDR3 DNA reads TGTGCCAGCAGCCGCCTTGGAGACGCCGAAAAACTGTTTTTT.

This chain links TRBV28 with TRBJ1-2; 8 bases are shared with TRBD1. Germline V gene lookup returns CDR1 MDHEN and CDR2 SYDVKM. This CDR3 region has 14 residues. Trimming removed 3 bases from V and 7 bases from J; junction bases left unmatched: 7. Written as DNA, the CDR3 is TGTGCCAGCAGTTTGGGTAACAGGGGGTTTGGCTACACCTTC. Residues: CASSLGNRGFGYTF.

The chain joins TRBV19 to TRBJ1-6; 12 bases line up with TRBD1. The CDR3 runs to 15 residues. The germline gives CDR1 LNHDA, CDR2 SQIVND (reference sequence). Trimming removed 8 bases from V and 5 bases from J; junction bases left unmatched: 4. The CDR3 here is CASRDRGQDNSPLHF. In DNA, the CDR3 is TGTGCCAGTCGGGACAGGGGGCAGGATAATTCACCCCTCCACTTT. The variable domain in full, completed from reference TRBV19 and TRBJ1-6, reads DGGITQSPKYLFRKEGQNVTLSCEQNLNHDAMYWYRQDPGQGLRLIYYSQIVNDFQKGDIAEGYSVSREKKESFPLTVTSAQKNPTAFYLCASRDRGQDNSPLHFGNGTRLTVT.

This clone occurred once. The genes are TRBV3-1 (or the pseudogene TRBV3-2) and TRBJ2-1, with D possibly matching TRBD2 (5 bases). CDR3 length: 15 amino acids. Trimming left V 1 base short and J 5 bases short, with 12 bases between. From germline, CDR1 is LGHDT and CDR2 YNNKEL (reference sequence). CDR3 nucleotide sequence: TGTGCCAGCAGCCAAGGGGCTAGCAGGCACAATGAGCAGTTCTTC. Its translation: CASSQGASRHNEQFF.